The clone carrying this TCR beta chain was seen repeatedly, ten times or more. Germline V gene lookup returns CDR1 LGHNA and CDR2 YSLEER. Trimming left V 0 bases short and J 2 bases short, with 9 bases between. The CDR3 loop spans 15 amino acids. TCRdb re-called the RT-PCR reads through MiXCR, storing one row per CDR3 protein. The table has under 200,000 distinct CDR3 sequences, less than 15% seen once. The data were obtained in a study of response to subunit inactivated influenza vaccine. These data also featured in a second study, about T cells expressing NK-cell markers. That source reports: Production of TCR beta cDNA relied on 5'RACE template switching with UMIs. The study drew TCR beta repertoires from sorted CD3+CD56+NKG2C+, CD3+CD56+NKG2C- and CD3+CD56-NKG2C+ T cells. Evidence did not settle whether expanded NKG2C+ T cell clones targeted HCMV.

The rearrangement uses TRBV4-3 and TRBJ2-3; D not certain. The sample in question was CD8+ T cells sorted from PBMCs, obtained roughly 12 days after vaccination. This receptor was obtained from a man in his fifties or sixties who received an inactivated influenza vaccine. The CDR3 nucleotides read TGCGCCAGCAGCCAAGATAGGTCAGACACAGATACGCAGTATTTT. It encodes CASSQDRSDTDTQYF.